This T cell receptor beta chain was obtained from a study of persistence of HIV-infected CD4 T cells. This clone was detected a few times. Its antigen is as yet unknown. The immunoSEQ assay was version 4, run in survey mode. Profiled with immunoSEQ multiplex PCR; TCRdb holds only in-frame clones, not every one. The sample has about 64,000 clones, less than 85% seen once; the top ten hold approximately 1.7%. An overlapping HIV-1 Gag peptide pool stimulated these cells at roughly 1 ug/peptide/mL. CD40L/CD69 double-negative CD45RO-high memory CD4+ T cells were collected. These HIV-1-infected adults initiated suppressive ART in chronic infection. V was pared by 0 bases and J by 5 bases, with 5 bases between. Per germline, CDR1 SGHNT and CDR2 YYREEE (reference sequence). CDR3 length: 13 residues.

The material was CD4+ T cells sorted from PBMCs after approximately 18-hour stimulation, obtained from a patient who received antiretroviral therapy. This clonotype originated in an adult man with HIV who was CMV-seropositive. This chain uses TRBV5-4 with TRBJ2-2; D not resolved. CDR3 loop: CASSLDYTGELFF. The CDR3 region has the DNA TGTGCCAGCAGCTTGGACTATACCGGGGAGCTGTTTTTT.